Each of the 3 T cell receptor beta chains below was sequenced from the same sample in a study of siplizumab effects on memory and regulatory T cells. The table came from immunoSEQ multiplex PCR; TCRdb's copy has only in-frame clones and leaves some out. The profile shows about 100,000 clones, 93% of them singletons. Sequenced input: Tregs sorted from blood. All receptors derive from a human donor in good health.

In nucleotides, the CDR3 is TGTGCCAGCAGCCAAGATGACTATACCTCCTACGAGCAGTACTTC. Amino acids: CASSQDDYTSYEQYF. The chain carries TRBV4-2 and TRBJ2-7; perhaps TRBD2 as D (5 bases). The length of the CDR3 is 15 residues. Trimming left V 0 bases short and J 0 bases short, with 9 bases between. Germline V gene lookup returns CDR1 LGHNA and CDR2 YNFKEQ.

This clone showed up just once. The CDR3, as DNA: TGCGCCAGCAGCCACGGACTAGCGGGGGGTGGAACAGATACGCAGTATTTT. This translates into CASSHGLAGGGTDTQYF. The chain is built from TRBV5-1 and TRBJ2-3; 14 bases are shared with TRBD2. Germline values: CDR1 SGHRS, CDR2 YFSETQ. The CDR3 contains 17 residues. Trimming at V came to 4 bases and at J to 3 bases, leaving 7 bases not matched to a gene.

The chain links TRBV11-2 to TRBJ1-1; D is perhaps TRBD1 (5 bases). Germline V lookup: CDR1 SGHAT, CDR2 FQNNGV. CDR3 length: 16 amino acids. Between the trimmed V and J ends, which lost 5 bases and 4 bases, there was a span of 20 bases. The CDR3, as DNA: TGTGCCAGCAGCCCCATAACGGGGCGCTTGGGCACTGAAGCTTTCTTT. Translation: CASSPITGRLGTEAFF.